This TCR beta chain came from a study of shared clonotypes between healthy human individuals. About the research overall: Per-donor plates numbered three CD4 naive, three CD4 memory, two CD8 naive and one CD8 memory. General observations from the study: Generation of non-shared clonotypes was less probable than generation of clonotypes shared by all four donors.

DNA at 150 to 200 ng, 25,000 to 35,000 T cell genomes, went into sorted-subset replicate PCRs. Generated by immunoSEQ multiplex PCR, the TCRdb table keeps only in-frame clones and is missing some. The data show more than 2 million clones, with approximately 94% seen just once and roughly 0.13% held by the top ten. The germline gives CDR1 SNHLY, CDR2 FYNNEI. V shed 0 bases, J shed 2 bases, and the junction held 7 bases outside the gene matches. This CDR3 contains 18 residues. As regards this clone: The antigen is unknown.

This chain uses TRBV2 with TRBJ2-5, with TRBD2 matching over 12 bases. Sequencing input: naive CD4+ T cells sorted from blood. Subset here: CD45RA+ positively selected. The receptor was derived from a young man in good health. CDR3 nucleotide sequence: TGTGCCAGCAGTGAAGCAGGTCTAGCGGGGGGGCGGCAAGAGACCCAGTACTTC. It specifies CASSEAGLAGGRQETQYF.